What follows are 15 T cell receptor beta chains derived from one specimen sequenced in a study of blood T cell repertoires in COVID-19. Produced via immunoSEQ multiplex PCR; TCRdb's table is partial and in-frame only. Among roughly 300,000 clones listed, approximately 91% were seen once. Input material: PBMCs or T cells enriched from blood (not recorded which). Receptors were obtained from a woman aged 40 to 50 with acute COVID-19.

The genes are TRBV27 and TRBJ2-3; the match to TRBD2 covers 8 bases. The CDR3 contains 15 residues. V lost 3 bases, J lost 2 bases, and 4 bases stayed unmatched. Germline V gene lookup returns CDR1 MNHEY and CDR2 SMNVEV (reference sequence). DNA of the CDR3: TGTGCCAGCAGTTTGACGGGAGGGAACACAGATACGCAGTATTTT. This translates into CASSLTGGNTDTQYF.

The chain joins TRBV7-3 to TRBJ1-1; possibly TRBD1 for D (5 bases). The V gene lost 2 bases and the J gene lost 7 bases, with 17 bases spanning the gap. Germline CDR1 and CDR2: SGHTA and FQGTGA. This CDR3 contains 15 residues. The CDR3 loop reads CASSLSPGGWDEAFF. As DNA, the CDR3 is TGTGCCAGCAGCTTATCCCCGGGGGGTTGGGATGAAGCTTTCTTT.

The chain uses TRBV6-5 and TRBJ2-1; 10 nucleotides line up with TRBD1. Losses at the gene ends were 6 bases for V and 8 bases for J; bases not matched to a gene: 10. This CDR3 spans 15 amino acids. The germline CDR1 and CDR2 sequences are MNHEY and SVGAGI. In DNA form, the CDR3 reads TGTGCCAGCAGCCGTGACAGGGGGCATTGGGATGAGCAGTTCTTC. Residues: CASSRDRGHWDEQFF.

This rearrangement joins TRBV7-2 to TRBJ2-7; 9 bases map to TRBD1. Germline V lookup: CDR1 SGHTA, CDR2 FQGNSA. The CDR3 sequence is 14 residues long. The V gene end was trimmed by 5 bases and the J gene end by 6 bases; junction bases not matched to a gene: 8. In nucleotides, the CDR3 is TGTGCCAGCAGCCCCGGGACAGGGAACCGCGAGCAGTACTTC. Protein sequence: CASSPGTGNREQYF.

This clone was seen more than once but under ten times. CDR3 loop: CASSVVAGLSGNTIYF. CDR3 coding DNA: TGTGCCAGCAGCGTAGTTGCCGGTCTCTCTGGAAACACCATATATTTT. The chain combines TRBV9 with TRBJ1-3; D uncertain. CDR1 is SGDLS, CDR2 YYNGEE, per germline. The CDR3 covers 16 residues. V was clipped by 0 bases and J by 0 bases, with 10 bases between them.

The chain links TRBV7-3 to TRBJ2-2, with no clear D. V was cut by 3 bases and J by 6 bases, with 5 bases left in between. Germline-derived CDR1 and CDR2 are SGHTA and FQGTGA. The CDR3 totals 12 residues. In DNA form, the CDR3 reads TGTGCCAGCAGCTTCCTCCCCGGGGAGCTGTTTTTT. This codes for CASSFLPGELFF.

This clone was recorded only once. The V call is TRBV4-2, the J call TRBJ2-1, with a possible D match to TRBD2 (5 bases). Per the germline V gene, CDR1 is LGHNA and CDR2 is YNFKEQ. The CDR3 sequence is 16 residues long. Trimming shortened V by 4 bases and J by 5 bases, and 18 bases separated the two germline ends. CDR3 sequence reads: CASSPPQAGKNNEQFF. The CDR3 nucleotides read TGTGCCAGCAGCCCGCCTCAGGCGGGCAAAAACAATGAGCAGTTCTTC.

The rearrangement joins TRBV7-9 to TRBJ2-7, with 8 bases lining up with TRBD1. The CDR3 spans 14 residues. Germline V gives CDR1 SEHNR, CDR2 FQNEAQ (reference sequence). V gave up 4 bases and J gave up 5 bases; unmatched junction bases: 7. The CDR3 DNA follows: TGTGCCAGCAGCTCCCGGGACAGGTCCCACGAGCAGTACTTC. It encodes CASSSRDRSHEQYF. Supplemented by reference TRBV7-9 and TRBJ2-7, the full variable domain reads DTGVSQNPRHKITKRGQNVTFRCDPISEHNRLYWYRQTLGQGPEFLTYFQNEAQLEKSRLLSDRFSAERPKGSFSTLEIQRTEQGDSAMYLCASSSRDRSHEQYFGPGTRLTVT.

The gene calls are TRBV3-1 (or the pseudogene TRBV3-2) and TRBJ2-1, with 10 bases identical to TRBD2. Trimming cost V 1 base and J 1 base; bases outside gene matches: 7. The CDR3 totals 18 residues. Germline V gene data show CDR1 as LGHDT and CDR2 as YNNKEL (reference sequence). The CDR3 DNA reads as TGTGCCAGCAGCCAAGGTTGGCTAGCGGGGGTTTCCTACAATGAGCAGTTCTTC. Translating gives CASSQGWLAGVSYNEQFF.

The chain uses TRBV5-4 and TRBJ2-3; 8 positions agree with TRBD2. From germline, CDR1 is SGHNT and CDR2 YYREEE (reference sequence). The CDR3 is 14 amino acids. Trimming took 3 bases from V and 1 from J; bases not matched to a gene: 1. In nucleotides, the CDR3 is TGTGCCAGCAGCTCAGCGGGGGGCACAGATACGCAGTATTTT. Translation: CASSSAGGTDTQYF.

This chain links TRBV21-1 with TRBJ2-2; whether TRBD1, the table's D call, matches the DNA was not checked. TRBV21-1 is reported as a pseudogene. The CDR3 length is 18 residues. The CDR3 region is CASSKAALGQGDTGELFF. CDR3 coding DNA: TGTGCCAGCAGCAAAGCGGCCTTAGGACAGGGGGACACCGGGGAGCTGTTTTTT.

The V call is TRBV5-8, the J call TRBJ2-2; D is possibly TRBD2 (6 bases). Germline CDR1 SGHTS, CDR2 YDEGEE. Trimming cost V 4 bases and J 6 bases, with 19 bases left between them. The CDR3 sequence is 16 residues long. CDR3 sequence reads: CASSPRRPGRAGELFF. The CDR3, as DNA: TGTGCCAGCAGCCCGAGGAGGCCCGGGAGAGCCGGGGAGCTGTTTTTT. Looking up the rest from reference TRBV5-8 and TRBJ2-2 gives the full variable domain: EAGVTQSPTHLIKTRGQQATLRCSPISGHTSVYWYQQALGLGLQFLLWYDEGEERNRGNFPPRFSGRQFPNYSSELNVNALELEDSALYLCASSPRRPGRAGELFFGEGSRLTVL.

The chain has TRBV5-1 and TRBJ1-5, with 7 bases matching TRBD1. The CDR3 is 15 amino acids. Germline V gene lookup returns CDR1 SGHRS and CDR2 YFSETQ. Trimming took 4 bases from V and 4 from J; bases not matched to a gene: 8. Written as DNA, the CDR3 is TGCGCCAGCAGCATAACGCCGGGACAGAATCAGCCCCAGCATTTT. As protein: CASSITPGQNQPQHF.

V and J are TRBV6-2 or TRBV6-3 and TRBJ1-5, with 7 bases aligning to TRBD1. The CDR3 is 14 residues long. Trimming removed 6 bases from V and 6 bases from J; junction bases left unmatched: 8. From germline, CDR1 is MNHEY and CDR2 SVGEGT. CDR3 nucleotide sequence: TGTGCCAGCAGCTCCGACAGGGTCAGTCAGCCCCAGCATTTT. This codes for CASSSDRVSQPQHF.

This chain uses TRBV19 with TRBJ1-5; 10 positions match TRBD1. CDR1 LNHDA and CDR2 SQIVND come from the germline V gene (reference sequence). There are 16 residues in the CDR3. The trim removed 3 bases at V and 3 bases at J, leaving 5 bases unmatched. The CDR3 is CASSIAGQGFNQPQHF. The CDR3 DNA reads TGTGCCAGTAGTATTGCGGGACAGGGGTTCAATCAGCCCCAGCATTTT.